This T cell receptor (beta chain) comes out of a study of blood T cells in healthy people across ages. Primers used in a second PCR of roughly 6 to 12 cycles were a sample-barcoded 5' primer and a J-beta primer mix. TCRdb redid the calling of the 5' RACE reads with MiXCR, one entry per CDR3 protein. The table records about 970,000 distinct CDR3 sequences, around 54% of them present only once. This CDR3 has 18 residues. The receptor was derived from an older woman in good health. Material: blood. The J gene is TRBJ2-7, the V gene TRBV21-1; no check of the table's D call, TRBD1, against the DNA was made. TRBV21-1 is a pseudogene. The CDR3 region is CASSKFEGLGTGSYEQYF. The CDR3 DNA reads TGCGCCAGCAGCAAATTCGAGGGGCTCGGGACAGGCTCCTACGAGCAGTACTTC.